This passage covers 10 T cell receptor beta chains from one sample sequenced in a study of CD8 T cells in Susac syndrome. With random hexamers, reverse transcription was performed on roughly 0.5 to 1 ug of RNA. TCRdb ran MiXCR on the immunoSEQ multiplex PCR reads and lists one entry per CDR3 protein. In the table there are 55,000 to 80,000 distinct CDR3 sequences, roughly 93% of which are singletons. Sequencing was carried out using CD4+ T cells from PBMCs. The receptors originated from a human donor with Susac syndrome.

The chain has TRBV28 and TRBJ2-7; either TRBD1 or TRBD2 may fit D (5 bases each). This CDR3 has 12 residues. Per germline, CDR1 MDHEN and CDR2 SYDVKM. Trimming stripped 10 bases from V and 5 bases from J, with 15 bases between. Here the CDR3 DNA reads TGTGCCACCGGTTTTTGGGGGAACGAGCAGTACTTC. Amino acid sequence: CATGFWGNEQYF.

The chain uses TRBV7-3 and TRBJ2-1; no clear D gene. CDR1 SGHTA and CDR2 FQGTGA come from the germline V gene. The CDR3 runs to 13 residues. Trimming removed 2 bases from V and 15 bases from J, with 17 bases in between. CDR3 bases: TGTGCCAGCAGCTTAGGAGAGCAGTCCAGGAGGTTCTTC. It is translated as CASSLGEQSRRFF.

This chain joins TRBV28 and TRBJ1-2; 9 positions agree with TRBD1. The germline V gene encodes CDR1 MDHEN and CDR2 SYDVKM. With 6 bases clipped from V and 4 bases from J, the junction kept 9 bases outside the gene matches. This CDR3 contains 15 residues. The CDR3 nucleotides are TGTGCCAGCAGGACACGGACAGGGGAGAGCTATGGCTACACCTTC. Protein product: CASRTRTGESYGYTF.

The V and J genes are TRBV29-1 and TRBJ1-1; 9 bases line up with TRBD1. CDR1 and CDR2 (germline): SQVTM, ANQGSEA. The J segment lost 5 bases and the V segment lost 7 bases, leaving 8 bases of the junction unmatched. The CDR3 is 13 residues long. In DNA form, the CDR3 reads TGCAGCGCTGGACAGGGGATGCGGACTGAAGCTTTCTTT. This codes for CSAGQGMRTEAFF.

The CDR3 sequence is CASSLSGAGRRLQSPLHF. CDR3 coding DNA: TGTGCCAGCAGCTTATCGGGGGCAGGGAGGAGACTTCAATCACCCCTCCACTTT. The rearrangement uses TRBV7-6 and TRBJ1-6; D perhaps matches TRBD1 (6 bases). CDR3 length: 18 amino acids. V was cut by 2 bases and J by 10 bases, with 24 bases left in between. Per the germline V gene, CDR1 is SGHVS and CDR2 is FNYEAQ.

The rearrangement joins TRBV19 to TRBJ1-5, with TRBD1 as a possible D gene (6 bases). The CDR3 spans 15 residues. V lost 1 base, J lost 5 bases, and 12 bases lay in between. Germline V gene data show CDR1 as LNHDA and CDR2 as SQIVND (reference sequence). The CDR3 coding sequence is TGTGCCAGTAGTATAGGGCAGGGGATGTATCAGCCCCAGCATTTT. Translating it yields CASSIGQGMYQPQHF.

The CDR3 DNA sequence: TGTGCCAGTAGGGTTGACAGGGATCGGGAGACCCAGTACTTC. The encoded protein is CASRVDRDRETQYF. The chain joins TRBV19 to TRBJ2-5, with 7 bases that match TRBD1. The length of the CDR3 is 14 residues. After removal of 6 bases from V and 5 bases from J, the junction contained 9 bases not matched to a gene. The germline CDR1 and CDR2 sequences are LNHDA and SQIVND (reference sequence).

This CDR3 is CASRRDRGADTQYF. The CDR3 coding sequence is TGCGCCAGCAGACGCGACAGGGGGGCAGATACGCAGTATTTT. V and J are TRBV5-1 and TRBJ2-3; 9 positions match TRBD1. CDR3 length: 14 amino acids. Per germline, CDR1 SGHRS and CDR2 YFSETQ. Trimming cost V 5 bases and J 4 bases; bases outside gene matches: 5.

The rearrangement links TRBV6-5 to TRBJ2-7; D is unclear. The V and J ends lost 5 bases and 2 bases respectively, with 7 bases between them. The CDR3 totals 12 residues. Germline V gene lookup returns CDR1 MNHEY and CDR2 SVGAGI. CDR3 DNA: TGTGCCAGCAGTCGGAGCCCCTACGAGCAGTACTTC. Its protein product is CASSRSPYEQYF.

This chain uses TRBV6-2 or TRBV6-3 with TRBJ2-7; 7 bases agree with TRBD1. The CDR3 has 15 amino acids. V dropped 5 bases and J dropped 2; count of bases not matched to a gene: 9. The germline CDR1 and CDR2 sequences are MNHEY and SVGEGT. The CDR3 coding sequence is TGTGCCAGCAGTAGTACAGGGGCTCCAGCCTACGAGCAGTACTTC. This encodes CASSSTGAPAYEQYF.